Following are 19 T cell receptor beta chains from one sample sequenced in a study of T cell changes during pregnancy in multiple sclerosis. Only in-frame clones appear in the TCRdb table, and some are missing; sequencing was by immunoSEQ multiplex PCR. The sample shows under 110,000 clones, roughly 89% of them seen only once. Sequencing used peripheral blood, obtained before pregnancy. These TCRs come from a female donor with multiple sclerosis, enrolled in a pregnancy study.

This clone was recorded a few times. V and J are TRBV6-5 and TRBJ2-7, with TRBD1 matching 8 bases. The CDR3 runs to 15 residues. With 2 bases clipped from V and 1 base from J, the junction kept 4 bases outside the gene matches. In germline, CDR1 is MNHEY, CDR2 SVGAGI. The CDR3 is CASSYRTGPSYEQYF. The CDR3 coding sequence is TGTGCCAGCAGTTACAGGACAGGGCCATCCTACGAGCAGTACTTC.

The chain is built from TRBV7-9 and TRBJ1-6, with TRBD1 as a possible D gene (6 bases). Germline values: CDR1 SEHNR, CDR2 FQNEAQ (reference sequence). The CDR3 loop spans 15 amino acids. V was shortened by 4 bases and J by 9 bases, with 16 bases between the two germline ends. The CDR3 loop is CASSSTGYRVSPLHF. CDR3 nucleotides: TGTGCCAGCAGCTCAACAGGGTATCGGGTTTCACCCCTCCACTTT.

The rearrangement uses TRBV27 and TRBJ1-5; TRBD1 is a possible D gene (5 bases). The CDR3 runs 17 residues. V dropped 2 bases and J dropped 1 base, with 15 bases sitting between them. Per the germline V gene, CDR1 is MNHEY and CDR2 is SMNVEV (reference sequence). The CDR3 DNA sequence: TGTGCCAGCAGTTTAGCGGGGGGTTGGGGGAGCAATCAGCCCCAGCATTTT. As protein: CASSLAGGWGSNQPQHF.

CDR3 coding DNA: TGTGCCAGCAAGGATGACAGGGAGGCTGAGCAGTTCTTC. Translated: CASKDDREAEQFF. The chain joins TRBV6-5 to TRBJ2-1, with TRBD1 as a possible D gene (7 bases). The V end was cut by 7 bases, the J end by 9 bases, with 16 bases between. This CDR3 has 13 residues. Per the germline V gene, CDR1 is MNHEY and CDR2 is SVGAGI.

The chain combines TRBV4-1 with TRBJ1-2, with a possible D match to TRBD1 (5 bases). Germline V gene data show CDR1 as MGHRA and CDR2 as YSYEKL. CDR3 length equals 15 residues. The V end was cut by 2 bases, the J end by 2 bases, with 12 bases between. CDR3 DNA sequence: TGCGCCAGCAGCCAAATAGACAGAGCGAACTATGGCTACACCTTC. Protein product: CASSQIDRANYGYTF.

This chain links TRBV4-1 with TRBJ2-5, with a possible D match to TRBD2 (6 bases). This CDR3 is built from 13 residues. Germline V gene sequence: CDR1 MGHRA, CDR2 YSYEKL. Trimming left V 1 base short and J 5 bases short, with 8 bases between. The DNA for the CDR3 is TGCGCCAGCAGCCAAGGGGGACTGGAGACCCAGTACTTC. It specifies CASSQGGLETQYF.

This rearrangement joins TRBV28 to TRBJ2-7; 8 bases map to TRBD2. Looked up from germline, CDR1 is MDHEN and CDR2 is SYDVKM. There are 15 residues in the CDR3. V lost 4 bases to trimming and J lost 5 bases; unmatched junction nucleotides: 10. The CDR3: CASSSPREGGHEQYF. The CDR3 DNA is TGTGCCAGCAGTTCCCCTCGGGAGGGAGGCCACGAGCAGTACTTC. The complete variable domain, with remaining parts taken from reference TRBV28 and TRBJ2-7, reads DVKVTQSSRYLVKRTGEKVFLECVQDMDHENMFWYRQDPGLGLRLIYFSYDVKMKEKGDIPEGYSVSREKKERFSLILESASTNQTSMYLCASSSPREGGHEQYFGPGTRLTVT.

The chain employs TRBV18 and TRBJ2-5; D is unresolved. This CDR3 has 12 residues. Germline values: CDR1 KGHSH, CDR2 LQKENI. V was cut by 5 bases and J by 5 bases, with 9 bases left in between. CDR3 region: CASSTEAETQYF. In DNA form, the CDR3 reads TGTGCCAGCTCAACCGAAGCCGAGACCCAGTACTTC.

The chain is built from TRBV11-2 and TRBJ2-1; 8 nucleotides line up with TRBD2. The CDR3 sequence is 15 residues long. Germline V gene data show CDR1 as SGHAT and CDR2 as FQNNGV. J lost 4 bases, V lost 4 bases, and 6 bases had no gene match. The CDR3 coding sequence is TGTGCCAGCAGCTCACCCAGCGGGGGTTACAATGAGCAGTTCTTC. Translated: CASSSPSGGYNEQFF.

The chain recombines TRBV5-5 with TRBJ2-1; D unclear. The germline gives CDR1 SGHKS, CDR2 YYEKEE (reference sequence). CDR3 length: 11 residues. Trimming left V 6 bases short and J 10 bases short, with 11 bases between. The CDR3 is CASMELGEQFF. CDR3 DNA: TGTGCCAGCATGGAGCTCGGGGAGCAGTTCTTC.

The genes are TRBV15 and TRBJ1-4, with 10 bases aligning to TRBD1. J gave up 7 bases and V 8 bases, and 4 bases lay outside the gene matches. CDR1 LNHNV and CDR2 YYDKDF come from the germline V gene (reference sequence). CDR3 length: 13 amino acids. The CDR3 is CATRGQGIEKLFF. The CDR3 nucleotides read TGTGCCACCCGGGGACAGGGGATTGAAAAACTGTTTTTT.

CDR3 sequence (DNA): TGTGCCAGCAGCTGGGGACAGGGAGGAGAGCAGTACTTC. Its protein product is CASSWGQGGEQYF. The rearrangement joins TRBV7-6 to TRBJ2-7, with 9 bases that match TRBD1. Germline values: CDR1 SGHVS, CDR2 FNYEAQ. Trimming took 4 bases from V and 7 from J; bases not matched to a gene: 5. This CDR3 contains 13 residues.

The CDR3 DNA follows: TGTGCCAGCAGCAGCGACGGCACCGGGGAGCTGTTTTTT. Protein product: CASSSDGTGELFF. The rearrangement joins TRBV5-6 to TRBJ2-2; D gene unclear. Trimming cost V 4 bases and J 4 bases, with 8 bases left between them. CDR3 length: 13 residues. Looked up from germline, CDR1 is SGHDT and CDR2 is YYEEEE. Variable domain in full (rest from reference TRBV5-6 and TRBJ2-2): DAGVTQSPTHLIKTRGQQVTLRCSPKSGHDTVSWYQQALGQGPQFIFQYYEEEERQRGNFPDRFSGHQFPNYSSELNVNALLLGDSALYLCASSSDGTGELFFGEGSRLTVL.

A single count supports this clone. The rearrangement uses TRBV6-5 and TRBJ2-3; D perhaps matches TRBD2 (6 bases). Germline V gene sequence: CDR1 MNHEY, CDR2 SVGAGI. CDR3 size: 15 residues. V was shortened by 6 bases and J by 6 bases, with 19 bases between the two germline ends. The CDR3 sequence: CASRSSGSGVDTQYF. In DNA form, the CDR3 reads TGTGCCAGCAGATCCTCAGGGTCGGGGGTGGATACGCAGTATTTT.

The chain employs TRBV4-3 and TRBJ1-4; D is unresolved. With 1 base removed from V and 8 bases from J, the gap between germline ends came to 8 bases. The CDR3 covers 13 residues. Germline CDR1 LGHNA, CDR2 YSLEER. Written as DNA, the CDR3 is TGCGCCAGCAGCCAAGCATTAGCGGAAAAACTGTTTTTT. The encoded protein is CASSQALAEKLFF.

V is TRBV28 and J is TRBJ1-6, with 7 bases fitting TRBD1. CDR1 and CDR2 (germline): MDHEN, SYDVKM. The V segment lost 7 bases and the J segment 2 bases; nucleotides outside the gene matches: 5. This CDR3 spans 15 amino acids. The CDR3 DNA sequence: TGTGCCAGCAACCGGGACAGAGCCTATAATTCACCCCTCCACTTT. Translating gives CASNRDRAYNSPLHF.

The chain couples TRBV7-3 to TRBJ2-7; 10 bases map to TRBD1. The CDR3 covers 15 residues. Trimming removed 5 bases from V and 3 bases from J; junction bases left unmatched: 7. Germline V lookup: CDR1 SGHTA, CDR2 FQGTGA. CDR3 amino acids: CASSRMDRGSYEQYF. The CDR3 bases are TGTGCCAGCAGCCGAATGGACAGGGGGAGCTACGAGCAGTACTTC.

The chain carries TRBV25-1 and TRBJ1-3, with unresolved D. The length of the CDR3 is 15 residues. Deletions cut 1 base from V and 4 bases from J, with 11 bases between. Germline CDR1 is MGHDK and CDR2 is SYGVNS. In DNA, the CDR3 is TGTGCCAGCAGTGAATTCGGTCCGGGGGGAAACACCATATATTTT. Translated: CASSEFGPGGNTIYF.

This clone was counted ten times or more. The V and J genes are TRBV5-1 and TRBJ2-1, with 7 positions matching TRBD2. The trim removed 4 bases at V and 7 bases at J, leaving 17 bases unmatched. The CDR3 spans 17 residues. Germline-derived CDR1 and CDR2 are SGHRS and YFSETQ. In DNA form, the CDR3 reads TGCGCCAGCAGCCGAATGGTTCCAGCGGGAATTAATAATGAGCAGTTCTTC. Its translation: CASSRMVPAGINNEQFF.